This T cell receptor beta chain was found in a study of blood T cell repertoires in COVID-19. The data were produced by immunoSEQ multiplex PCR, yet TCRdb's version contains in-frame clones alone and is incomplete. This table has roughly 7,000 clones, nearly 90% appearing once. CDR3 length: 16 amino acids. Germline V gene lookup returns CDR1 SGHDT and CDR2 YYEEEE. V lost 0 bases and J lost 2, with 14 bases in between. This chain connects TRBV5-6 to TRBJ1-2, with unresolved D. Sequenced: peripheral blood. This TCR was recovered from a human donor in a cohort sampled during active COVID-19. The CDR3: CASSLGYSQLNYGYTF. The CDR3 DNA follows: TGTGCCAGCAGCTTGGGCTACAGTCAGCTCAACTATGGCTACACCTTC.